This record covers a single T cell receptor (beta chain). Trimming took off 4 bases at V and 6 bases at J, with 12 bases between the two ends. Germline lookup yields CDR1 MDHEN and CDR2 SYDVKM. The CDR3 totals 13 residues. A split of CD4+ cells into CD45RA+ naive and CD45RA-negative memory subsets was performed. This sample was included in a study of shared clonotypes between healthy human individuals. Profiling relied on immunoSEQ multiplex PCR, and the TCRdb table lists in-frame clones only, not all of them. The sample includes millions of clones, approximately 92% seen only once; the top ten take 0.11% to 0.15%.

The rearrangement uses TRBV28 and TRBJ1-1; D possibly corresponds to TRBD1 (6 bases). Sequences were obtained from naive CD4+ T cells sorted from blood. Stated subset: CD45RA+ positively selected. The clonotype was recovered from a man between 18 and 29 years old in good health. In nucleotides, the CDR3 is TGTGCCAGCAGTTCGGACAGTTTTGCTGAAGCTTTCTTT. Translation gives CASSSDSFAEAFF.